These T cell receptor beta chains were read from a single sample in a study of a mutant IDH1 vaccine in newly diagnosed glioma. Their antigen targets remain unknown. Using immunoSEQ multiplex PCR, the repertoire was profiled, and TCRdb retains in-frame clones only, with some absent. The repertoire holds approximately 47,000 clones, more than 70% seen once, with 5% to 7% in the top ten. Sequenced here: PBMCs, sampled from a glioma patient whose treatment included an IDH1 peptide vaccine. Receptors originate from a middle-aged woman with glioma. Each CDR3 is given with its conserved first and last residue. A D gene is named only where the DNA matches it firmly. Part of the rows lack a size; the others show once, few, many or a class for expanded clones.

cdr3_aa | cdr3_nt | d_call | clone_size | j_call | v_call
CASSYEAGGEQFF | TGTGCCAGCAGTTACGAGGCGGGGGGTGAGCAGTTCTTC | TRBD2 | - | TRBJ2-1 | TRBV6-5
CAISDYLGRANTEAFF | TGTGCCATCAGTGATTATCTTGGCAGGGCGAACACTGAAGCTTTCTTT | - | few | TRBJ1-1 | TRBV10-3
CASRLGHLQETQYF | TGTGCCAGCAGACTGGGACACCTCCAAGAGACCCAGTACTTC | - | - | TRBJ2-5 | TRBV6-6
CASRLGQGIWGYTF | TGCGCCAGCAGGTTAGGACAGGGCATCTGGGGCTACACCTTC | TRBD1 | - | TRBJ1-2 | TRBV5-1
CASSPSADTEAFF | TGCGCCAGCAGTCCCTCGGCTGACACTGAAGCTTTCTTT | - | - | TRBJ1-1 | TRBV4-1
CASSPAYFGQGGTNEKLFF | TGTGCCAGCTCACCGGCCTATTTCGGACAGGGTGGGACTAATGAAAAACTGTTTTTT | TRBD1 | - | TRBJ1-4 | TRBV18
CAISDGQHYEQYF | TGTGCCATCAGTGATGGGCAGCACTACGAGCAGTACTTC | - | - | TRBJ2-7 | TRBV10-3
CRGGVGNGYTF | TGCAGGGGGGGGGTAGGGAATGGCTACACCTTC | - | - | TRBJ1-2 | TRBV20-1
CASSLRPGANTEAFF | TGTGCCAGCAGCTTACGTCCAGGAGCTAACACTGAAGCTTTCTTT | - | - | TRBJ1-1 | TRBV11-1
CASSLNEQETQYF | TGTGCCAGCAGTTTGAATGAACAAGAGACCCAGTACTTC | - | - | TRBJ2-5 | TRBV27
CASRLIFRGPMNTEAFF | TGCGCCAGCAGGTTGATATTCAGAGGACCAATGAACACTGAAGCTTTCTTT | - | once | TRBJ1-1 | TRBV5-1
CASSRAQGAQPQHF | TGTGCCAGCAGCCGGGCCCAAGGCGCCCAGCCCCAGCATTTT | - | - | TRBJ1-5 | TRBV6-5
CASSASTGGDNTGELFF | TGTGCCAGCAGTGCCTCGACAGGGGGCGATAACACCGGGGAGCTGTTTTTT | TRBD1 | - | TRBJ2-2 | TRBV2
CASSGDRAEAFF | TGTGCCAGCAGTGGGGACAGGGCCGAAGCTTTCTTT | TRBD1 | - | TRBJ1-1 | TRBV11-3
CASSPGGGAANYGYTF | TGTGCCAGCAGTCCAGGGGGCGGAGCAGCTAACTATGGCTACACCTTC | TRBD1 | - | TRBJ1-2 | TRBV5-4
CASSIPGRNQPQHF | TGTGCCAGCAGCATCCCGGGTCGTAATCAGCCCCAGCATTTT | - | - | TRBJ1-5 | TRBV7-8
CASSPRVGGSSYNEQFF | TGTGCCAGCTCACCAAGGGTTGGCGGGAGCTCCTACAATGAGCAGTTCTTC | TRBD2 | - | TRBJ2-1 | TRBV18
CASSPPGALETQYF | TGTGCCAGTAGTCCCCCGGGGGCCCTGGAGACCCAGTACTTC | - | - | TRBJ2-5 | TRBV19
CASSPPPGQGPTF | TGTGCCAGCAGCCCCCCCCCTGGACAGGGCCCTACCTTC | TRBD1 | - | TRBJ1-2 | TRBV7-9
CAISEAYNEQFF | TGTGCCATCAGTGAAGCTTACAATGAGCAGTTCTTC | - | - | TRBJ2-1 | TRBV10-3
CASSLDGGDTEAFF | TGTGCCAGCAGTCTGGATGGGGGAGACACTGAAGCTTTCTTT | - | once | TRBJ1-1 | TRBV6-5
CASKPGTLYGYTF | TGCGCCAGCAAACCCGGGACACTCTATGGCTACACCTTC | - | - | TRBJ1-2 | TRBV5-1
CATGGGGPYYF | TGTGCCACCGGAGGGGGAGGGCCCTACTACTTC | - | once | TRBJ2-7 | TRBV10-3
CSVGRPLAGGPINEQFF | TGCAGCGTTGGGCGTCCTCTAGCGGGAGGGCCCATCAATGAGCAGTTCTTC | TRBD2 | - | TRBJ2-1 | TRBV29-1
CANSLNTGELFF | TGTGCCAACTCACTTAACACCGGGGAGCTGTTTTTT | - | - | TRBJ2-2 | TRBV10-3